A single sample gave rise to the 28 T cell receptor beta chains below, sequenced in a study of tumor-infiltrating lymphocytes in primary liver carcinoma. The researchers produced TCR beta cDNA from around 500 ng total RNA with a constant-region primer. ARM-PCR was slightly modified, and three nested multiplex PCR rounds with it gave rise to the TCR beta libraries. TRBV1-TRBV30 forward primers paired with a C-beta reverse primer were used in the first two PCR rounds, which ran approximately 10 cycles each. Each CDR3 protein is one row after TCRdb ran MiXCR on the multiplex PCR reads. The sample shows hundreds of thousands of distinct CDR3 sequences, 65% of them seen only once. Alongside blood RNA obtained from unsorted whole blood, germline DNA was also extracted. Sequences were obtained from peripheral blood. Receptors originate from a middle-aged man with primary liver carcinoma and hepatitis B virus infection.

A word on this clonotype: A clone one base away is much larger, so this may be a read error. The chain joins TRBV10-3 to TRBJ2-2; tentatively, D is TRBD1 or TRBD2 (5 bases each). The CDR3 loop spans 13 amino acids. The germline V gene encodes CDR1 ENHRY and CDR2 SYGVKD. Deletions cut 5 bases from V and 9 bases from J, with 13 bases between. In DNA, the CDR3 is TGTGCCATCAGTTGGGACGGTCCCAGGGAGCTGTTTTTT. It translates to CAISWDGPRELFF.

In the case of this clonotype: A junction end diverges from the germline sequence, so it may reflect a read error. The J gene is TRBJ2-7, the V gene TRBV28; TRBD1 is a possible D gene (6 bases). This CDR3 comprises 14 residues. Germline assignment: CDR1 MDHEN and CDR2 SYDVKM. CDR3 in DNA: TGTGCCAGCCGTTTAGGGGGAGTTCGCTACGAGCAGTACTTC. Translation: CASRLGGVRYEQYF.

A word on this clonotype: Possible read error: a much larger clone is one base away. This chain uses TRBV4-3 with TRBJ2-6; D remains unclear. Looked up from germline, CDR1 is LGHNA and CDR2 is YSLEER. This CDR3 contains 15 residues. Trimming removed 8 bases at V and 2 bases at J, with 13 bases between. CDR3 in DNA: TGCGCCAGCGGCCCCAACAGTGCTGGGGCCAACGTCCTGACTTTC. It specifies CASGPNSAGANVLTF.

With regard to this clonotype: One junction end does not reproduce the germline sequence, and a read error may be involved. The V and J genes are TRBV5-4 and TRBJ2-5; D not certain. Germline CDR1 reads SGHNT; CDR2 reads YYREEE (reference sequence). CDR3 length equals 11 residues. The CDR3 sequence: CTSSRQETQYF. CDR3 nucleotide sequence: TGTACCAGCAGCCGCCAAGAGACCCAGTACTTC.

The CDR3 region has the DNA TGCAGTGCACAGGACAGGGGGGGCACTGAAGCTTTCTTT. Amino acid sequence: CSAQDRGGTEAFF. The chain recombines TRBV20-1 with TRBJ1-1; 10 nucleotides line up with TRBD1. This CDR3 comprises 13 residues. Germline lookup yields CDR1 DFQATT and CDR2 SNEGSKA (reference sequence). V dropped 6 bases and J dropped 4; count of bases not matched to a gene: 5.

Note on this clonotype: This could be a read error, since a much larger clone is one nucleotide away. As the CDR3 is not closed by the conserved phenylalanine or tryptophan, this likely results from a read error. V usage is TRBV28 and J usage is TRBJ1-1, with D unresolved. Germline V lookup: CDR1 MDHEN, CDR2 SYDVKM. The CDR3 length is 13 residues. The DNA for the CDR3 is TGTGCCAGCAGTATACTGGTGAAGACTGAAGCTTTCCTT. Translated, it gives CASSILVKTEAFL.

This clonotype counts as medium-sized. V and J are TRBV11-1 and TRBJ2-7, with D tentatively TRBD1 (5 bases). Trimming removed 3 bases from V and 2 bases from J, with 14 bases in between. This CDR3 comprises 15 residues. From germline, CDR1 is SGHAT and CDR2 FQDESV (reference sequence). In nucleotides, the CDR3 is TGTGCCAGCAGCTTGGACACCACAACCGCCTACGAGCAGTACTTC. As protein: CASSLDTTTAYEQYF.

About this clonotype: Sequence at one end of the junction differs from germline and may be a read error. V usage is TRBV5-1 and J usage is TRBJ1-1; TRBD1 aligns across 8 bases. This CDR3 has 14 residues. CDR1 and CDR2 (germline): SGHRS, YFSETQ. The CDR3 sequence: CVSSPGQDSTEAFF. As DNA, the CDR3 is TGCGTCAGCAGCCCGGGACAGGATTCCACTGAAGCTTTCTTT. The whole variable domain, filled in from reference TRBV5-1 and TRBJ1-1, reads KAGVTQTPRYLIKTRGQQVTLSCSPISGHRSVSWYQQTPGQGLQFLFEYFSETQRNKGNFPGRFSGRQFSNSRSEMNVSTLELGDSALYLCVSSPGQDSTEAFFGQGTRLTVV.

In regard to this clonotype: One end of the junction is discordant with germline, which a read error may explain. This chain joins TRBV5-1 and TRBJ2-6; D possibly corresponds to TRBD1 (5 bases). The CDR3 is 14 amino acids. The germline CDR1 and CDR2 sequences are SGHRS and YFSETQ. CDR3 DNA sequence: TGCGCCAGCAGGGGAATCTCTGGGGCCAACGTCCTTACTTTC. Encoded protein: CASRGISGANVLTF.

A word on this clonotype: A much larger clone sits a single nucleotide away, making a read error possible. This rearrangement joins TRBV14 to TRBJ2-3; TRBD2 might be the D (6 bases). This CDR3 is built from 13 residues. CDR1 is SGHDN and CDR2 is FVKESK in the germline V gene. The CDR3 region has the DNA TGTGCCAGAAGCCGAAGCGGGACAGATACGCAGTATTTT. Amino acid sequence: CARSRSGTDTQYF.

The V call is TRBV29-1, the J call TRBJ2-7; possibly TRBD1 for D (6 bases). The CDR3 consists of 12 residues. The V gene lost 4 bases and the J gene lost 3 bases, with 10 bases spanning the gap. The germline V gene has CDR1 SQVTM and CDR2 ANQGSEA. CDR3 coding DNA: TGCAGCGTTGCCACGACAGGCTACGAGCAGTACTTC. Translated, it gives CSVATTGYEQYF.

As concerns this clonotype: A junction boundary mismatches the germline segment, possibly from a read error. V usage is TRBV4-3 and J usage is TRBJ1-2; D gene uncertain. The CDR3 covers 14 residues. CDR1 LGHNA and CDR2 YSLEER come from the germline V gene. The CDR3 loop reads CASGQVRRVQGYTF. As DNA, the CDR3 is TGCGCCAGCGGCCAAGTTAGGAGGGTGCAGGGCTACACCTTC.

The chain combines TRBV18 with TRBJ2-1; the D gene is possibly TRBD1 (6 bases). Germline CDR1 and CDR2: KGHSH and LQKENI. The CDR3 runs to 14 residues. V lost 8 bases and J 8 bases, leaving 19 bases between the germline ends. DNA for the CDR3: TGTGCCAGCCAAAGCAGGGGCCTGGGGTATGAGCAGTTCTTC. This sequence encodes CASQSRGLGYEQFF.

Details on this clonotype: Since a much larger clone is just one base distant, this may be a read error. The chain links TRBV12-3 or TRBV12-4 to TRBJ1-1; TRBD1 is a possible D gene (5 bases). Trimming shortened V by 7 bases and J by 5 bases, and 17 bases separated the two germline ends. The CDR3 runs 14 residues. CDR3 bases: TGTGCCAGCAACCGGGGCATGGGAAGGACTGAAGCTTTCTTT. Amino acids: CASNRGMGRTEAFF.

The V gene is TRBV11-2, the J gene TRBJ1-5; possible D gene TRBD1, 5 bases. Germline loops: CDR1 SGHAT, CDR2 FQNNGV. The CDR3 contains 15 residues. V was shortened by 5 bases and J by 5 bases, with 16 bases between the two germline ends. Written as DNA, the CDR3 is TGTGCCAGCAGCCCCTCGGGAGGGGCCGATCAGCCCCAGCATTTT. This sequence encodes CASSPSGGADQPQHF.

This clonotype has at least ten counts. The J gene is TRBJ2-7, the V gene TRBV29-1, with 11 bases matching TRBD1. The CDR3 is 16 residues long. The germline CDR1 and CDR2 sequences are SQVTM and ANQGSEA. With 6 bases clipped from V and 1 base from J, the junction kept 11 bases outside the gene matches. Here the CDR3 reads CSVIYRGTGGSYEQYF. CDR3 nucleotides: TGCAGCGTAATCTACCGTGGGACAGGGGGATCCTACGAGCAGTACTTC.

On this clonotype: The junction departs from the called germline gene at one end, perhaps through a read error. The CDR3 region has the DNA TGTGCCAATAGTGATTTTCGGGAGGGAGCCTACGAGCAGTACTTC. Amino acids: CANSDFREGAYEQYF. The chain couples TRBV19 to TRBJ2-7; TRBD2 matches 8 bases. The CDR3 runs to 15 residues. Germline V gives CDR1 LNHDA, CDR2 SQIVND (reference sequence).

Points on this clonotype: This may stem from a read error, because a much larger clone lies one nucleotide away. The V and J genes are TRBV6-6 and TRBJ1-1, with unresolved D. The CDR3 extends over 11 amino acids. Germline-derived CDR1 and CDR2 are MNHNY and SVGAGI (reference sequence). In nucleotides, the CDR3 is TGTGTCAGCAGTCACAACACTGAAGCTTTCTTT. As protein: CVSSHNTEAFF.

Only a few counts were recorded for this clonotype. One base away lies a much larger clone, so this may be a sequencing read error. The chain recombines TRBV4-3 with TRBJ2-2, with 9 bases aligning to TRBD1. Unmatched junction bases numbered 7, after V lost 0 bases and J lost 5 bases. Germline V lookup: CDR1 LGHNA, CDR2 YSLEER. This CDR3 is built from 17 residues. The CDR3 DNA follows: TGCGCCAGCAGCCAAGACCCAGATGGACAGGGGACCGGGGAGCTGTTTTTT. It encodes CASSQDPDGQGTGELFF.

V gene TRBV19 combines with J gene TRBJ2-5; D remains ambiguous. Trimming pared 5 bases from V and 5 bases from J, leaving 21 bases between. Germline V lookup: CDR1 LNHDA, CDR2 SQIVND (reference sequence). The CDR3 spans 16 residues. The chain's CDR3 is CASSPYPGFRRETQYF. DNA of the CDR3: TGTGCCAGTAGTCCCTACCCCGGCTTCCGTCGGGAGACCCAGTACTTC.

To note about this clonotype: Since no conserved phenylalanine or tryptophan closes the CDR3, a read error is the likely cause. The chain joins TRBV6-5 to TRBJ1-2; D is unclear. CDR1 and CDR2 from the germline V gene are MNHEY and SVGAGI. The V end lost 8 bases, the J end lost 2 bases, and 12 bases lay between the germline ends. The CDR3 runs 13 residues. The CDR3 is CASRDSRNYGYTS. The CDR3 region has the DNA TGTGCCAGCCGTGATTCACGGAACTATGGCTACACCTCC.

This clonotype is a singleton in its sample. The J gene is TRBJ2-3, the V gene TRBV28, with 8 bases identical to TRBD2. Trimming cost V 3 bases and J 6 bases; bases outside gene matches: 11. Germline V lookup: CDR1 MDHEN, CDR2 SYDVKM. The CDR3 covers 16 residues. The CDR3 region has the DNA TGTGCCAGCAGTTTTGAGTTAGCGGGAAGGAAGGATACGCAGTATTTT. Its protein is CASSFELAGRKDTQYF.

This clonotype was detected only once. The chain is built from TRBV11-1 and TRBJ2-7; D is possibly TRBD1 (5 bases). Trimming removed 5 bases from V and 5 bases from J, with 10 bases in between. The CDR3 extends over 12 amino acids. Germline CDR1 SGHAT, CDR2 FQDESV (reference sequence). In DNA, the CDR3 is TGTGCCAGCAGCCATCAGGGCGACGAGCAGTACTTC. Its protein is CASSHQGDEQYF.

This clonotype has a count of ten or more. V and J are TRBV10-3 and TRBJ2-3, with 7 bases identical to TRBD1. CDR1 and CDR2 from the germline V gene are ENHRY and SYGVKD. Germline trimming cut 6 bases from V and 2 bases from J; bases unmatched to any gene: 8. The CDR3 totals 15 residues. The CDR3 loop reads CAIRATGTDTDTQYF. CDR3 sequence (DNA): TGTGCCATCAGAGCGACCGGGACAGACACAGATACGCAGTATTTT.

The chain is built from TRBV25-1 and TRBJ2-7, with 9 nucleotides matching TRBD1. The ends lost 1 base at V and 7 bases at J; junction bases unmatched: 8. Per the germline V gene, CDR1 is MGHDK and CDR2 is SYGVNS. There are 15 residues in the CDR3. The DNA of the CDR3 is TGTGCCAGCAGTGAATTCGGACAGGGGTTTCGAGAGCAGTACTTC. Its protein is CASSEFGQGFREQYF.

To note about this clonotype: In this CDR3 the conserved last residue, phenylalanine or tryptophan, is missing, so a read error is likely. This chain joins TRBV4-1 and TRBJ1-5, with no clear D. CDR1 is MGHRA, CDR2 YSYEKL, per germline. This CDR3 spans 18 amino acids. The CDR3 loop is CASGQANMGFVADQPQHS. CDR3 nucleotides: TGCGCCAGCGGCCAGGCGAATATGGGGTTCGTAGCGGATCAGCCCCAGCATTCT.

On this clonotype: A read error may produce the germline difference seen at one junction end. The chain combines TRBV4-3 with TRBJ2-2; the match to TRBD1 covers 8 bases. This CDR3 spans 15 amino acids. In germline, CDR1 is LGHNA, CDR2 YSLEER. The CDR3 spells CTSSLDRDYTGELFF. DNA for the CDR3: TGCACCAGCAGTCTGGACAGGGATTACACCGGGGAGCTGTTTTTT.

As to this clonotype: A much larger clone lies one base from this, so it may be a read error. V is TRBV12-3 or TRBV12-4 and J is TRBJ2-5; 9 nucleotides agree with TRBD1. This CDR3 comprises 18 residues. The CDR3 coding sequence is TGTGCCAACAGTTTCTCGATCGCCCCGGGACAGGGTCAAGAGACCCAGTACTTC. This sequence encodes CANSFSIAPGQGQETQYF.